Listed below are T cell receptor beta chains from one sample, sequenced in a study of CD8 T cells in Susac syndrome. TCRdb re-derived calls from the immunoSEQ multiplex PCR reads in MiXCR, one entry per CDR3 protein. Among 150,000 to 190,000 distinct CDR3 sequences listed, around 95% were seen once. The sequencing sample was made of CD8+ T cells from PBMCs. The receptors here all came from a human donor with multiple sclerosis. CDR3s include the opening cysteine and the closing phenylalanine or tryptophan. D genes are given only for firm matches. Clone size is stated in some rows and not others, as once, few, many or a class when expanded.

D gene | clone size | J gene | V gene | CDR3 DNA | CDR3 protein
- | - | TRBJ2-3 | TRBV12-3/TRBV12-4 | TGTGCCAGCAGGGGCCCAGACACAGATACGCAGTATTTT | CASRGPDTDTQYF
- | - | TRBJ2-3 | TRBV29-1 | TGCAGCGTTTTCCGCACAGATACGCAGTATTTT | CSVFRTDTQYF
TRBD2 | - | TRBJ2-4 | TRBV13 | TGTGCCAGCAGTCTCGGGACTAGCGGGGGGGAAAACATTCAGTACTTC | CASSLGTSGGENIQYF
- | - | TRBJ2-1 | TRBV29-1 | TGCAGCGTGGTCCGGTGGGAGCAGTTCTTC | CSVVRWEQFF
- | - | TRBJ1-4 | TRBV27 | TGTGCCAGCAGTCCCCGTGGCAGGCTATATGAAAAACTGTTTTTT | CASSPRGRLYEKLFF
- | - | TRBJ1-1 | TRBV2 | TGTGCCAGCATTGACGGCCTGAACACTGAAGCTTTCTTT | CASIDGLNTEAFF
- | - | TRBJ1-3 | TRBV20-1 | TGCAGTGCTAGGACTGACAGGCCTGGAAACACCATATATTTT | CSARTDRPGNTIYF
- | - | TRBJ1-5 | TRBV27 | TGTGCCAGCAGTGATTACGGTTCGGGGGGGGGTCAGCCCCAGCATTTT | CASSDYGSGGGQPQHF
TRBD2 | - | TRBJ2-5 | TRBV3-1 | TGTGCCAGCAGCCAAGATCTGACTAGCGGGGGTCGAGAGACCCAGTACTTC | CASSQDLTSGGRETQYF
- | - | TRBJ2-1 | TRBV3-1 | TGTGCCAGCAGCCGCCCACGGCGGGGCTACAATGAGCAGTTCTTC | CASSRPRRGYNEQFF
- | - | TRBJ2-2 | TRBV29-1 | TGCAGCGTCCGGAGGGGGGAGAACACCGGGGAGCTGTTTTTT | CSVRRGENTGELFF
TRBD1 | - | TRBJ1-5 | TRBV2 | TGTGCCAGCAGTGTTAGACAGGGGAATCAGCCCCAGCATTTT | CASSVRQGNQPQHF
- | - | TRBJ2-5 | TRBV15 | TGTGCCACCAGCACAGGGACAGAGACCCAGTACTTC | CATSTGTETQYF
- | few | TRBJ2-1 | TRBV29-1 | TGCAGCGTTGAAGGGGCGGATGAGCAGTTCTTC | CSVEGADEQFF
- | - | TRBJ2-5 | TRBV12-5 | TGTGCTAGTGCCCCGGGTCCTTCATCCGTGCGAGGGGAGACCCAGTACTTC | CASAPGPSSVRGETQYF
- | - | TRBJ2-7 | TRBV25-1 | TGTGCCAGCAGTGAACATTCGGGACCCGGTTACGAGCAGTACTTC | CASSEHSGPGYEQYF
- | once | TRBJ1-2 | TRBV27 | TGTGCCAGCAGTGGGATGGGGCACTATGGCTACACCTTC | CASSGMGHYGYTF
TRBD1 | - | TRBJ2-7 | TRBV6-1 | TGTGCCAGCAGGATCGGGACAGGATCCTACGAGCAGTACTTC | CASRIGTGSYEQYF
TRBD2 | - | TRBJ2-3 | TRBV27 | TGTGCCAGCAGTCCTAGGACTAGCGGGAACGCAGATACGCAGTATTTT | CASSPRTSGNADTQYF
- | - | TRBJ2-3 | TRBV2 | TGTGCCACTACGAACCCGGGGAGTAGCACAGATACGCAGTATTTT | CATTNPGSSTDTQYF
TRBD1 | - | TRBJ2-5 | TRBV20-1 | TGCAGTGCCATGGGACAGCGATACCAAGAGACCCAGTACTTC | CSAMGQRYQETQYF
- | - | TRBJ1-6 | TRBV13 | TGTGCCAGCAGCGCCGGCCCAAACCTATATAATTCACCCCTCCACTTT | CASSAGPNLYNSPLHF
- | - | TRBJ1-3 | TRBV9 | TGTGCCAGCAGCGTAGGAGGACTCTCTGGAAACACCATATATTTT | CASSVGGLSGNTIYF
TRBD1 | - | TRBJ2-1 | TRBV10-3 | TGTGCCGTCGTACAGGGGAATGAGCAGTTCTTC | CAVVQGNEQFF
- | - | TRBJ2-1 | TRBV5-6 | TGTGCCAGCAGCTTCACACCCGAGGATGAGCAGTTCTTC | CASSFTPEDEQFF
- | - | TRBJ2-5 | TRBV7-7 | TGTGCTAGCAGCTTAGGGTTCGGCTTGGAGACCCAGTACTTC | CASSLGFGLETQYF
TRBD2 | - | TRBJ2-1 | TRBV30 | TGTGCTTACGGGGGGGGTCACAATGAGCAGTTCTTC | CAYGGGHNEQFF
TRBD1 | - | TRBJ1-1 | TRBV30 | TGTGCCTGGACCCCGACAGGGTGGTCCGCTGAAGCTTTCTTT | CAWTPTGWSAEAFF
- | - | TRBJ2-1 | TRBV27 | TGTGCCAGCAGTTCGATAACGGGACTTTTAAACGATGAGCAGTTCTTC | CASSSITGLLNDEQFF
TRBD1 | - | TRBJ1-6 | TRBV12-3/TRBV12-4 | TGTGCCAGCAGGACAGGGGGTATTTCACCCCTCCACTTT | CASRTGGISPLHF
- | - | TRBJ2-1 | TRBV7-8 | TGTGCCAGCAGCTTAAACTCCGGCCTCTCCTACAATGAGCAGTTCTTC | CASSLNSGLSYNEQFF
- | - | TRBJ2-3 | TRBV20-1 | TGCAGTGCTCATACCAGGGGCGGGACAGATACGCAGTATTTT | CSAHTRGGTDTQYF
- | - | TRBJ2-3 | TRBV4-1 | TGCGCCAGCAGCCAAGGAATCGGCGGGTCCAGCACAGATACGCAGTATTTT | CASSQGIGGSSTDTQYF
- | few | TRBJ1-1 | TRBV19 | TGTGCCAGTAGTATGACGGGGACTGAAGCTTTCTTT | CASSMTGTEAFF
- | - | TRBJ1-5 | TRBV12-3/TRBV12-4 | TGTGCCAGCAGTGACGGCCCTTATAGCAATCAGCCCCAGCATTTT | CASSDGPYSNQPQHF
- | - | TRBJ1-5 | TRBV27 | TGTGCCACGGGAGCAGGAATTAATCAGCCCCAGCATTTT | CATGAGINQPQHF
TRBD1 | - | TRBJ2-7 | TRBV16 | TGTGCCAGCAGCCAGACAGGGCTTCTATACTTC | CASSQTGLLYF
TRBD1 | - | TRBJ1-5 | TRBV5-6 | TGTGCCAGCAGCCAGATTCAGGGGGCCAATCAGCCCCAGCATTTT | CASSQIQGANQPQHF
- | - | TRBJ1-5 | TRBV3-1 | TGTGCCAGCAGCCCTTCTCTTAGCAATCAGCCCCAGCATTTT | CASSPSLSNQPQHF
TRBD2 | - | TRBJ2-1 | TRBV29-1 | TGCAGCGCCTCCCCACTAGCGGGGGGCCCCAATGAGCAGTTCTTC | CSASPLAGGPNEQFF
TRBD1 | once | TRBJ2-7 | TRBV30 | TGTGCCTGGAGTTCTGGGACAGGGATACACGAGCAGTACTTC | CAWSSGTGIHEQYF
- | - | TRBJ1-1 | TRBV29-1 | TGCAGCGTTGAACAACCGGGACGGTTTAACACTGAAGCTTTCTTT | CSVEQPGRFNTEAFF
TRBD1 | - | TRBJ1-2 | TRBV15 | TGTGCCACCAGCAGGGACAGGGTATATGGCTACACCTTC | CATSRDRVYGYTF
- | - | TRBJ1-6 | TRBV25-1 | TGTGCCAGCAGTGAACCTAGTGGAGGATCACCCCTCCACTTT | CASSEPSGGSPLHF
- | - | TRBJ2-1 | TRBV7-9 | TGTGCCAGCAGCCTAGAGGGCGGGTACAATGAGCAGTTCTTC | CASSLEGGYNEQFF
TRBD2 | - | TRBJ2-5 | TRBV19 | TGTGCCAGTAGTATGGAGCGGGGAGAGACCCAGTACTTC | CASSMERGETQYF
- | - | TRBJ1-1 | TRBV9 | TGTGCCAGCAGCGTAGGAGGGGTGGCTGAAGCTTTCTTT | CASSVGGVAEAFF
TRBD2 | - | TRBJ2-7 | TRBV5-4 | TGTGCCAGCAGCTTGGCCGGGTGGGCTAGCGGCTCCTACGAGCAGTACTTC | CASSLAGWASGSYEQYF
TRBD1 | - | TRBJ2-7 | TRBV29-1 | TGCAGCGGGGGACAGGGGATCTACGAGCAGTACTTC | CSGGQGIYEQYF
- | - | TRBJ2-7 | TRBV9 | TGTGCCAGCAGCGCAGCCGCCAGGGGCGACGAGCAGTACTTC | CASSAAARGDEQYF
- | - | TRBJ1-2 | TRBV12-3/TRBV12-4 | TGTGCCAGCAGCCCTCAGGGATTCTATGGCTACACCTTC | CASSPQGFYGYTF
TRBD1 | - | TRBJ1-1 | TRBV27 | TGTGCCAGCTGGGACAGGGGGATGAACACTGAAGCTTTCTTT | CASWDRGMNTEAFF